A selection of T cell receptor beta chains follows, all from one sample in a study of beta chain features in type 1 diabetes. Method: immunoSEQ multiplex PCR; TCRdb's copy keeps in-frame clones and lacks some. The sample records hundreds of thousands of clones, 15% being singletons. The specimen was naive CD4+ T cells from blood. The source is a man between 18 and 29 years old in good health. Both conserved end residues are part of each CDR3. Each record gives: V gene, J gene, clone size, D gene, CDR3 DNA, CDR3 protein. The D gene is left open where the match is weak. Only part of the rows carry a size: once, few, many, or a class if the clone is expanded.

>TRBV2|TRBJ2-1|many|-
TGTGCTTCAGGGGTAATCTCCTACAATGAGCAGTTCTTC
CASGVISYNEQFF
>TRBV7-2|TRBJ2-2|-|-
TGTGCCAGCAGCTTAGTCTCGGGGGCGGACACCGGGGAGCTGTTTTTT
CASSLVSGADTGELFF
>TRBV19|TRBJ2-1|few|-
TGTGCCAGTCAAGGTCAGGGGCCCTACAATGAGCAGTTCTTC
CASQGQGPYNEQFF
>TRBV29-1|TRBJ2-7|few|TRBD1
TGCAGCGTTACAGGGGGCGCGGACGAGCAGTACTTC
CSVTGGADEQYF
>TRBV20-1|TRBJ1-1|few|TRBD1
TGCAGTGCAACAGGGGGCACTGAAGCTTTCTTT
CSATGGTEAFF
>TRBV19|TRBJ2-6|-|-
TGTGCCAGTATGGAGCCCGGGGCCAACGTCCTGACTTTC
CASMEPGANVLTF
>TRBV10-3|TRBJ1-1|-|-
TGTGCCATCAGGGCCATCTTGAACACTGAAGCTTTCTTT
CAIRAILNTEAFF
>TRBV6-5|TRBJ1-6|-|-
TGTGCCAGCAGTTACTCTAAGGGGAATTCACCCCTCCACTTT
CASSYSKGNSPLHF
>TRBV4-2|TRBJ2-7|-|-
TGTGCCAGCAGCCAAGAGTCAGCCATAGGGGCCGAGCAGTACTTC
CASSQESAIGAEQYF
>TRBV29-1|TRBJ2-1|few|-
TGCAGCGGCCCTAGTCCCATACCCAATGAGCAGTTCTTC
CSGPSPIPNEQFF
>TRBV25-1|TRBJ2-5|-|TRBD2
TGTGCCAGCAGTGTTAACGGGAGGGGAGCGGGGTACTTC
CASSVNGRGAGYF
>TRBV28|TRBJ1-2|-|-
TGTGCCAGCAGTTTGGCGTATGGCTACACCTTC
CASSLAYGYTF
>TRBV5-4|TRBJ2-5|-|-
TGTGCCAGCAGCTTGGAACTCAGCAGGCAAGAGACCCAGTACTTC
CASSLELSRQETQYF
>TRBV18|TRBJ1-4|few|TRBD1
TGTGCCAGCTCACTGGGACAGGCTAATGAAAAACTGTTTTTT
CASSLGQANEKLFF
>TRBV2|TRBJ2-7|-|TRBD1
TGTGCCAGCAGGGCCGGGACAGGAAGTCGGTACGAGCAGTACTTC
CASRAGTGSRYEQYF
>TRBV7-9|TRBJ2-3|few|TRBD1
TGTGCCAGCAGCCCAGGGACAGGGGTGGCAGATACGCAGTATTTT
CASSPGTGVADTQYF
>TRBV28|TRBJ2-7|-|TRBD1
TGTGCCAGCAGTCCCGCGGACAGGGGGCTCTACGAGCAGTACTTC
CASSPADRGLYEQYF
>TRBV7-3|TRBJ1-1|-|-
TGTGCCAGCAGCTTAAATTACCGCCTAGGGGGCACTGAAGCTTTCTTT
CASSLNYRLGGTEAFF
>TRBV21-1|TRBJ1-6|few|-
TGTGCCAGCAGTGTTTCACCCCTCCACTTT
CASSVSPLHF
>TRBV2|TRBJ2-2|-|TRBD1
TGTGCCAGCCGCAGACAGGGTGGGAACACCGGGGAGCTGTTTTTT
CASRRQGGNTGELFF
>TRBV7-2|TRBJ1-1|few|TRBD1
TGTGCCAGCAGCCCGACAGGGCGGACTGAAGCTTTCTTT
CASSPTGRTEAFF
>TRBV4-1|TRBJ2-7|few|-
TGCGCCAGCAGCCAACTTGGACTGACAACCTACGAGCAGTACTTC
CASSQLGLTTYEQYF
>TRBV7-2|TRBJ2-5|few|TRBD1
TGTGCCAGCAGCCACGACAGGGTGGTGGTGACCCAGTACTTC
CASSHDRVVVTQYF
>TRBV5-1|TRBJ2-7|-|-
TGCGCCAGCATGGGAGAGGGGCCCACCGAGCAGTACTTC
CASMGEGPTEQYF
>TRBV5-4|TRBJ2-3|-|-
TGTGCCAGCAGCTTGCAACAGGGTGGCACAGATACGCAGTATTTT
CASSLQQGGTDTQYF
>TRBV4-1|TRBJ2-7|-|TRBD1
TGCGCCAGCAGCCAAGTGGGCGGACAGGGGGCGGGAGAGCAGTACTTC
CASSQVGGQGAGEQYF
>TRBV6-5|TRBJ2-7|few|-
TGTGCCAGCCCAAAAACACAGCGGTACTTC
CASPKTQRYF
>TRBV18|TRBJ2-3|few|TRBD2
TGTGCCAGCTCACCAGGGACTAGCGGGAGTGGATATACGCAGTATTTT
CASSPGTSGSGYTQYF
>TRBV15|TRBJ1-1|-|TRBD1
TGTGCCACCAGCAGGGGACAGGGGGCGGGTGGAACTGAAGCTTTCTTT
CATSRGQGAGGTEAFF
>TRBV7-9|TRBJ1-1|-|-
TGTGCCAGCAGCTTGATTGAGACGGGAGAAGCTTTCTTT
CASSLIETGEAFF
>TRBV29-1|TRBJ1-1|few|TRBD1
TGCAGCGTCGGACAGGGGGCGAGGACTGAAGCTTTCTTT
CSVGQGARTEAFF
>TRBV18|TRBJ2-5|-|-
TGTGCCAGCTCGATCAAAGGGATTGAGGCCAGGACCCAGTACTTC
CASSIKGIEARTQYF
>TRBV28|TRBJ1-3|-|-
TGTGCCAGCAGTTTATCTCCTCCTGGAAACACCATATATTTT
CASSLSPPGNTIYF
>TRBV10-1|TRBJ1-4|-|TRBD1
TGCGCCAGCAGAGAGACAGGGAGGGATGAAAAACTGTTTTTT
CASRETGRDEKLFF
>TRBV19|TRBJ1-1|-|TRBD1
TGTGCCAGTAGTGTCACAGGGACAGGGAAAACTGAAGCTTTCTTT
CASSVTGTGKTEAFF
>TRBV28|TRBJ2-7|-|-
TGTGCCAGCAGTTTGGTCAACGAGCAGTACTTC
CASSLVNEQYF
>TRBV10-3|TRBJ1-3|few|-
TGTGCCATCAGGGGGACATCGGGAAACACCATATATTTT
CAIRGTSGNTIYF
>TRBV7-3|TRBJ1-1|few|-
TGTGCCAGCAGCTTACTGAGCGTTACTGAAGCTTTCTTT
CASSLLSVTEAFF
>TRBV7-2|TRBJ2-1|many|TRBD1
TGTGCCAGCAGCTTAGCGTCTGGACAGGGGAGCAATGAGCAGTTCTTC
CASSLASGQGSNEQFF
>TRBV30|TRBJ1-2|-|TRBD1
TGTGCCTGTTCACAGGGGTTACCGTTTGGCTACACCTTC
CACSQGLPFGYTF
>TRBV28|TRBJ1-2|few|-
TGTGCCAGCAGTTTTCACAGGTCCTACTATGGCTACACCTTC
CASSFHRSYYGYTF
>TRBV7-9|TRBJ1-1|-|TRBD1
TGTGCCAGCAGCCTGGATCCCGGGACAGGGTCAGCTTTCTTT
CASSLDPGTGSAFF
>TRBV5-4|TRBJ1-6|-|TRBD1
TGTGCCAGCAGCTTGGACGGACCGGGACAGCCAAATTCACCCCTCCACTTT
CASSLDGPGQPNSPLHF
>TRBV5-6|TRBJ2-3|-|-
TGTGCCAGCAGCTTGGGGGAGCGATCAGATACGCAGTATTTT
CASSLGERSDTQYF
>TRBV6-6|TRBJ2-1|few|-
TGTGCCAGCAGACGTTCATCCTCTAACAATGAGCAGTTCTTC
CASRRSSSNNEQFF
>TRBV5-4|TRBJ1-3|few|-
TGTGCCAGCAGCTTACAGGGAGCTCCTGGAAACACCATATATTTT
CASSLQGAPGNTIYF
>TRBV7-2|TRBJ2-7|-|TRBD2
TGTGCCAGCAGCCGCGGCCTAGCGGGGACCTACGAGCAGTACTTC
CASSRGLAGTYEQYF
>TRBV20-1|TRBJ2-7|few|-
TGCAGTGCTAGAGACCCGAGGGAGCAGTACTTC
CSARDPREQYF
>TRBV6-1|TRBJ1-5|-|-
TGTGCCAGCAGTGATAAGGCGGCTTGGCAGCCCCAGCATTTT
CASSDKAAWQPQHF
>TRBV7-2|TRBJ1-1|-|-
TGTGCCAGCAGCTTAGTCGGCGGAAAGAACACTGAAGCTTTCTTT
CASSLVGGKNTEAFF
>TRBV21-1|TRBJ1-5|-|-
TGTGCCAGCAGCGCGGGACAGGGGGCCCCATATAGCAATCAGCCCCAGCATTTT
CASSAGQGAPYSNQPQHF
>TRBV20-1|TRBJ2-5|-|-
TGCAGTGCCGGTCCAGGCGAGACCCAGTACTTC
CSAGPGETQYF
>TRBV28|TRBJ2-2|-|TRBD1
TGTGCCAGCAGAAGGACAGGGGAGACCGGGGAGCTGTTTTTT
CASRRTGETGELFF
>TRBV7-9|TRBJ1-2|few|-
TGTGCCAGCTTAGGGCAGGGTTGGAATGGCTACACCTTC
CASLGQGWNGYTF
>TRBV28|TRBJ1-1|once|TRBD1
TGTGCCAGCATCCCCACAGGGGTCCCTGAAGCTTTCTTT
CASIPTGVPEAFF
>TRBV23-1|TRBJ2-5|-|TRBD2
TGCGCCAGCAGGGCGCTTATAGGACTAGCGGGAGGAGGTGGCGAGACCCAGTACTTC
CASRALIGLAGGGGETQYF
>TRBV7-8|TRBJ1-2|-|TRBD1
TGTGCCAGCAGCAACGGACAGGGCGGCTACACCTTC
CASSNGQGGYTF
>TRBV28|TRBJ2-5|few|-
TGTGCCAGCAGCCGGGACACTGAGGGGATCGCGGCCCAGTACTTC
CASSRDTEGIAAQYF
>TRBV5-1|TRBJ2-1|-|TRBD1
TGCGCCAGCAGCTTAACAGGGGATGCTTCCTACAATGAGCAGTTCTTC
CASSLTGDASYNEQFF
>TRBV11-2|TRBJ2-7|few|-
TGTGCCAGCAGCCTACACCGCACATACACCTACGAGCAGTACTTC
CASSLHRTYTYEQYF